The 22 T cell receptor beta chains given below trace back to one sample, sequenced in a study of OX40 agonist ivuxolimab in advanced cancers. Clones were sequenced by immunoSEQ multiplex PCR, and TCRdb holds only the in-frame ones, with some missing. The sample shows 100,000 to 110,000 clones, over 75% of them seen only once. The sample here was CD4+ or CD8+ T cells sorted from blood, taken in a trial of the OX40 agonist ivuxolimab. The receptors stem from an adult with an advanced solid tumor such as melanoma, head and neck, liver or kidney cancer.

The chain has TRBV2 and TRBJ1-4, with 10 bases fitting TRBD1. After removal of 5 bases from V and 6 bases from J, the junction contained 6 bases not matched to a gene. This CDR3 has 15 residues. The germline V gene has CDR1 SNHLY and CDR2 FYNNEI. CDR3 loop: CASSPNGQGDEKLFF. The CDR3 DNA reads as TGTGCCAGCAGTCCTAACGGACAGGGGGATGAAAAACTGTTTTTT.

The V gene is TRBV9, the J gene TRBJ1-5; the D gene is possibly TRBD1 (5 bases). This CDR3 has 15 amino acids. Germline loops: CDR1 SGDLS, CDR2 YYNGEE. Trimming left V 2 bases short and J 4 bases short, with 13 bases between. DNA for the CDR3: TGTGCCAGCAGCGTGGGGCCCGACGGGAATCAGCCCCAGCATTTT. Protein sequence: CASSVGPDGNQPQHF.

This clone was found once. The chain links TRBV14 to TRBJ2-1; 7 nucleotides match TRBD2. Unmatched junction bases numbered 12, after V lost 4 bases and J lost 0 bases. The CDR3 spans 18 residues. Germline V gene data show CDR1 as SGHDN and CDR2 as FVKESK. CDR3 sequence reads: CASSPLILVAGSYNEQFF. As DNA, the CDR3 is TGTGCCAGCAGCCCACTCATATTGGTAGCGGGCTCCTACAATGAGCAGTTCTTC.

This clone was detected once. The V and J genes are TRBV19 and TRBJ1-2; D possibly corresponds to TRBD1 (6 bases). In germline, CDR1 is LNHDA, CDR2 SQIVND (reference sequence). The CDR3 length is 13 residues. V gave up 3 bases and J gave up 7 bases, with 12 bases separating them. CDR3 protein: CASSILQGSGYTF. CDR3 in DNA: TGTGCCAGTAGTATTCTACAGGGATCTGGCTACACCTTC. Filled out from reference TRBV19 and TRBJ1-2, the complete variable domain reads DGGITQSPKYLFRKEGQNVTLSCEQNLNHDAMYWYRQDPGQGLRLIYYSQIVNDFQKGDIAEGYSVSREKKESFPLTVTSAQKNPTAFYLCASSILQGSGYTFGSGTRLTVV.

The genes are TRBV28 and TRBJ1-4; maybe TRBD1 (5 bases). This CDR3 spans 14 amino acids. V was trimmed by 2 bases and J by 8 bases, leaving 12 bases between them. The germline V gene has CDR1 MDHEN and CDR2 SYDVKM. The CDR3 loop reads CASSLLQKGEKLFF. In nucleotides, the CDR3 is TGTGCCAGCAGTTTACTGCAAAAGGGGGAAAAACTGTTTTTT.

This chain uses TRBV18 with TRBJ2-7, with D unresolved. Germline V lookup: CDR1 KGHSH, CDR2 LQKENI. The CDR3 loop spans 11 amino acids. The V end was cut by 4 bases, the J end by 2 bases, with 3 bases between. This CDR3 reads CASSRTYEQYF. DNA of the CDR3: TGTGCCAGCTCACGAACCTACGAGCAGTACTTC.

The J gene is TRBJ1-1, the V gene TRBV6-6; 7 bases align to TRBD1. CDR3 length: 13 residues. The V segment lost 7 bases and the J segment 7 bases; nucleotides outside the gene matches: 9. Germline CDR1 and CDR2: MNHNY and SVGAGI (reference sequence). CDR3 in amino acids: CASKKGQSFEAFF. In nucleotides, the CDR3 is TGTGCCAGCAAAAAGGGACAGAGCTTTGAAGCTTTCTTT.

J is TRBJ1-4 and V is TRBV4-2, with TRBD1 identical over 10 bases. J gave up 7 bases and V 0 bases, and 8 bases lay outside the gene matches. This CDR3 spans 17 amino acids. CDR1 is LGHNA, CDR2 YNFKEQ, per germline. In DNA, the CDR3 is TGTGCCAGCAGCCAAGATTGGGTTCGGACAGGGGGTGAAAAACTGTTTTTT. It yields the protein CASSQDWVRTGGEKLFF.

CDR3 loop: CAIPDSFGYTF. The CDR3 region has the DNA TGTGCCATACCGGACAGTTTCGGCTACACCTTC. The chain has TRBV28 and TRBJ1-2; possibly TRBD1 for D (6 bases). The CDR3 loop spans 11 amino acids. The V end was cut by 10 bases, the J end by 8 bases, with 14 bases between. CDR1 is MDHEN and CDR2 is SYDVKM in the germline V gene.

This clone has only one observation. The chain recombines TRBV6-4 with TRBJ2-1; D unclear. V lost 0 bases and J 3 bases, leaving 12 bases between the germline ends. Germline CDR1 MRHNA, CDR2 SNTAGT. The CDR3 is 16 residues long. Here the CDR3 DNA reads TGTGCCAGCAGTGACTCGTATCGGAACCGCTACAATGAGCAGTTCTTC. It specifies CASSDSYRNRYNEQFF.

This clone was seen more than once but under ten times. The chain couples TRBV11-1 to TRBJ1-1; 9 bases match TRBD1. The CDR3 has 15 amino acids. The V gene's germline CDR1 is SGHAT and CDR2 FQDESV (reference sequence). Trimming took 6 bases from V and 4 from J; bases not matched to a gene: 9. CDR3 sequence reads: CASRQRTGEGTEAFF. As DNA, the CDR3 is TGTGCCAGCAGACAAAGGACAGGGGAAGGCACTGAAGCTTTCTTT.

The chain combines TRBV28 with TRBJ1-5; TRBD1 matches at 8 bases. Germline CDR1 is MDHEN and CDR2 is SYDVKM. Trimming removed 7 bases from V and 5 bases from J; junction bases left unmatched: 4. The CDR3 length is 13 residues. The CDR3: CASKTGEYQPQHF. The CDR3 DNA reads TGTGCCAGCAAGACAGGGGAGTATCAGCCCCAGCATTTT.

This CDR3 reads CASGTGGMTDTQYF. In nucleotides, the CDR3 is TGTGCCAGCGGGACAGGGGGTATGACAGATACGCAGTATTTT. The V gene is TRBV2, the J gene TRBJ2-3; 11 nucleotides agree with TRBD1. Germline V gives CDR1 SNHLY, CDR2 FYNNEI. Unmatched junction bases numbered 4, after V lost 8 bases and J lost 3 bases. The CDR3 contains 14 residues.

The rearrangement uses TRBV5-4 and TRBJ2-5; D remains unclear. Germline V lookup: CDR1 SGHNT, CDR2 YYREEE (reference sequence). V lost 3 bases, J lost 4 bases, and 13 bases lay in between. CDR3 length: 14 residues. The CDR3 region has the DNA TGTGCCAGCAGCTGGCCAGGCCGAGGAGAGACCCAGTACTTC. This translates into CASSWPGRGETQYF.

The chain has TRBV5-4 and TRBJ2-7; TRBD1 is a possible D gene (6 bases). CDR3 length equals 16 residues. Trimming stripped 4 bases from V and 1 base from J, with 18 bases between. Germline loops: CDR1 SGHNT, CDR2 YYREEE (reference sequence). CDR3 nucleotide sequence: TGTGCCAGCAGCCGCCCTACAGGGCCCATATCCTACGAGCAGTACTTC. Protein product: CASSRPTGPISYEQYF.

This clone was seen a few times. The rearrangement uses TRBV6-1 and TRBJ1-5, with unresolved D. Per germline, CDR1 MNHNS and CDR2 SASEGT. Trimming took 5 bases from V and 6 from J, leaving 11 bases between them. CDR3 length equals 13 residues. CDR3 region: CASSPSARQPQHF. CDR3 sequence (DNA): TGTGCCAGCAGTCCCTCGGCACGTCAGCCCCAGCATTTT.

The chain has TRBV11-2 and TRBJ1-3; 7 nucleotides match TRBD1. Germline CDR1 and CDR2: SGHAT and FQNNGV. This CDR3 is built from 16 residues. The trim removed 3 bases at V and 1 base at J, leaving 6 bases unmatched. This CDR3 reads CASSFSPGGSGNTIYF. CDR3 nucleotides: TGTGCCAGCAGCTTCTCCCCAGGGGGTTCTGGAAACACCATATATTTT.

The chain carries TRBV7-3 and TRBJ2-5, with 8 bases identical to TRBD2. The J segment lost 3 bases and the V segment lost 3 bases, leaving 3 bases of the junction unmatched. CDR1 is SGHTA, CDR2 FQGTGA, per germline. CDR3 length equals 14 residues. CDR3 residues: CASSFSGVEETQYF. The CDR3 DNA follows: TGTGCCAGCAGCTTTAGCGGGGTGGAAGAGACCCAGTACTTC.

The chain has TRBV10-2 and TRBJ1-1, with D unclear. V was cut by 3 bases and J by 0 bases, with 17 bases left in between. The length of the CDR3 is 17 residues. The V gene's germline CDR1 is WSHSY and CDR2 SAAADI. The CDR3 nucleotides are TGCGCCAGCAGTGACTCGATAGGGCCAGTGATGAACACTGAAGCTTTCTTT. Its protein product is CASSDSIGPVMNTEAFF.

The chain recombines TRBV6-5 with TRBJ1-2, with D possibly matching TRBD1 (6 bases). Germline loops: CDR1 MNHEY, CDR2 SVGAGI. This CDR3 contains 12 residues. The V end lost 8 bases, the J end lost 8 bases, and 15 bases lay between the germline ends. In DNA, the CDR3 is TGTGCCAGCTTTCGGGGGGCCGGGGGCTACACCTTC. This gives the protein CASFRGAGGYTF.

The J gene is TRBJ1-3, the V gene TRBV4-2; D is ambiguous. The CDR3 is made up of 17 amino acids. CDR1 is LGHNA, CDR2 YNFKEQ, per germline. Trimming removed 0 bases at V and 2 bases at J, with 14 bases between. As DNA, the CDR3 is TGTGCCAGCAGCCAAGATCCCGCCGGAGGTACTGGAAACACCATATATTTT. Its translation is CASSQDPAGGTGNTIYF.

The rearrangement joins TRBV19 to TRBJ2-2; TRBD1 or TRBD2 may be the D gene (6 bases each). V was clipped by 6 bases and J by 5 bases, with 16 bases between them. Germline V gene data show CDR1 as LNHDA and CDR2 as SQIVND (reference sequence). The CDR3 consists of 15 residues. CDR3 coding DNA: TGTGCCAGTAGCATGAACGGGGGCGAGACCGGGGAGCTGTTTTTT. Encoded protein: CASSMNGGETGELFF.